The entry below gives a single T cell receptor (beta chain) sequence along with its context. The target of this receptor is not known. Base qualities are not provided; no much larger clone lies one nucleotide away. Collaborating institutions collected whole blood in K2EDTA tubes following their own protocols. Collaborator samples were shipped for TCRbeta analysis as frozen whole blood, isolated PBMCs, or DNA extracted from either sample type. The data derive from a study of blood T cell repertoires in COVID-19 (TCRdb year 2020). Concerning the study at large: Samples from collaborators originated in the United States, Italy and Spain and spanned both the acute and convalescent phases of COVID-19. The prospective study material was composed of cDNA or gDNA derived from T cells, B-cell-depleted T cells, or PBMCs. Deeply sampled blood TCRbeta repertoires from subjects exposed to, actively infected with, or recovered from COVID-19 were included in the dataset. The repertoires were released in a freely available public database intended as a resource for research on the immune response to SARS-CoV-2. Samples were obtained from the ongoing ImmuneRACE study (first 160 participants) and from about 1,300 subjects provided by 6 global collaborators. A de-identified subject ID, COVID-19 status, age in years and sex were almost always included in the sample metadata. HLA class I and class II types, where available, came from metadata supplied by the sample provider rather than from assay-based typing.

Its CDR3 holds 14 amino acids, cysteine through phenylalanine. Left in the record is the CDR3 DNA by itself, 42 bases read in frame from the first base. The germline V gene gives CDR1 as MNHEY and CDR2 as SVGEGT. The junction carries 14 bases between V and J, which are trimmed by 5 bases and 4 bases respectively. Results and caveats for the whole study, not just this receptor: Clinical and demographic metadata were provided uncurated, with the amount varying by source and participant.

The immunoSEQ Assay, a bias-controlled multiplex PCR, was used to amplify TCRbeta CDR3 regions from genomic DNA. The original pipeline was this. Within the assay, amplification of reference gene primers was used to estimate how many nucleated cells each sample contained. To quantify the absolute abundance of each unique TCRbeta CDR3 rearrangement, sequence reads were collapsed and filtered. For each sample, productive Simpson clonality was calculated by taking the square root of Simpson's diversity index across productive rearrangements. As stored in TCRdb, this immuneACCESS dataset retains in-frame rearrangements with V and J assigned. A fraction of the clones does not appear; measured against another copy, unresolved V genes explain less than half of the discrepancy, and the remainder lacks a known reason. The V and J calls and clone size were taken over from that table, and D and trimming were inferred from the DNA. This sample lists 110,000 or so clones; 81% were detected once. The leading ten clones occupy roughly 9.4% of the sample.

This TCR derives from a woman in her 70s with acute or convalescent COVID-19. The rearranged segments are TRBV6-2 or TRBV6-3 and TRBJ1-1, with a tentative D gene TRBD1 over 5 matching bases. Sequenced material: peripheral blood. The bases read TGTGCCAGCAGTAAGGACGGGAGGGGCACTGAAGCTTTCTTT. This sequence encodes CASSKDGRGTEAFF.